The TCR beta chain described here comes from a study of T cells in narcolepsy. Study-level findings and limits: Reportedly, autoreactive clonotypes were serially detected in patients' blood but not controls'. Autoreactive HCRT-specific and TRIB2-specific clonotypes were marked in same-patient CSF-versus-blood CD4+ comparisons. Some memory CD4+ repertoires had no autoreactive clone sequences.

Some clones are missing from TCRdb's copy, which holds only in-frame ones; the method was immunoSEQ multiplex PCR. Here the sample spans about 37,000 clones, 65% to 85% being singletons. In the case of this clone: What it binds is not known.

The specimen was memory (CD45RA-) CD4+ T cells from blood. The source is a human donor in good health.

For the CDR3, the DNA is TGTGCCAGCGCCGTCCAGGAGGGCACTGAAGCTTTCTTT. Translating gives CASAVQEGTEAFF. The chain joins TRBV2 to TRBJ1-1; D is unclear. The V end was cut by 8 bases, the J end by 4 bases, with 14 bases between. Germline CDR1 reads SNHLY; CDR2 reads FYNNEI. CDR3 length: 13 amino acids. The full variable domain, in which reference TRBV2 and TRBJ1-1 provide the parts outside the CDR3, is EPEVTQTPSHQVTQMGQEVILRCVPISNHLYFYWYRQILGQKVEFLVSFYNNEISEKSEIFDDQFSVERPDGSNFTLKIRSTKLEDSAMYFCASAVQEGTEAFFGQGTRLTVV.